This entry describes one TCR beta chain. Its antigen is currently unknown. Germline CDR1 and CDR2: MNHEY and SVGEGT. The CDR3 loop spans 15 amino acids. The entry originates in a study of post-analysis software for immune sequencing data. Unique molecular identifiers tagged the TCR beta cDNA libraries. Each CDR3 protein gets one entry after TCRdb re-called the PCR reads with MiXCR. The table includes hundreds of thousands of distinct CDR3 sequences, around 53% detected once. Study observations and caveats: Pronounced co-clustering by F measure was evident among identically batched samples. About 5 TRBV segments, including TRBV5-6, TRBV5-1 and TRBV20-1, were more frequent in patients than controls.

Sequencing was carried out using blood. The chain has TRBV6-2 or TRBV6-3 and TRBJ2-1; TRBD1 is a possible D gene (6 bases). Matching the DNA end better, TRBJ2-7 makes the J call doubtful. The TCR was taken from a girl between 5 and 17 years old with multiple sclerosis. CDR3 sequence: CASSPPKQGKYEQYF. CDR3 nucleotide sequence: TGTGCCAGCAGTCCCCCTAAGCAGGGGAAGTACGAGCAGTACTTC.